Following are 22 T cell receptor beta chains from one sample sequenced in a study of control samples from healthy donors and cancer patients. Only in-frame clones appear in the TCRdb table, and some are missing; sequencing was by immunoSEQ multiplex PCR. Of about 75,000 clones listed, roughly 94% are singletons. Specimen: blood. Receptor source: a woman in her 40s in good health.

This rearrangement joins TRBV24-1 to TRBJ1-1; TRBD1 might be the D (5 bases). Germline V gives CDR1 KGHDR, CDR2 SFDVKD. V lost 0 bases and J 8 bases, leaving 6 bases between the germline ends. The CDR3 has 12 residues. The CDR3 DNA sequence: TGTGCCACCAGTGATTTGCGGGGGGAAGCTTTCTTT. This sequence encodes CATSDLRGEAFF.

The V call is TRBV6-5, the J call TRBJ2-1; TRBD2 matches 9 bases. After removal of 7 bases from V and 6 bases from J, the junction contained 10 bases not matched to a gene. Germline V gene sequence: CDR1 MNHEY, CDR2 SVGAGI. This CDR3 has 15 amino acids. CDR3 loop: CASILAGGRTNEQFF. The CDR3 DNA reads TGTGCCAGCATACTCGCGGGGGGGCGGACCAATGAGCAGTTCTTC.

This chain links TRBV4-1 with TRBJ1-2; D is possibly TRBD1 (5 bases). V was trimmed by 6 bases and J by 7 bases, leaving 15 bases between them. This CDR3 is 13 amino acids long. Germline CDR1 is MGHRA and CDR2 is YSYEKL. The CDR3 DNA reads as TGCGCCAGCAGGGGGCTCTCCTATGGTGGCTACACCTTC. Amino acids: CASRGLSYGGYTF.

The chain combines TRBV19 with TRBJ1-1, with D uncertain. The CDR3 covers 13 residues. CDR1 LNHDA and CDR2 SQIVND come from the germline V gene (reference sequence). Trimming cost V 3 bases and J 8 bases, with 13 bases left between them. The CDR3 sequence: CASSMIRFTEAFF. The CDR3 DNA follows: TGTGCCAGTAGTATGATCAGGTTTACAGAAGCTTTCTTT.

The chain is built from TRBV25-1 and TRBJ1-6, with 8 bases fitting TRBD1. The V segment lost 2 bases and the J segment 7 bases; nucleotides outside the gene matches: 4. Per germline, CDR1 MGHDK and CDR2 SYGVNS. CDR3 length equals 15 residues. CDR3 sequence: CASSEGQGINSPLHF. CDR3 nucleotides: TGTGCCAGCAGTGAAGGACAGGGCATAAATTCACCCCTCCACTTT. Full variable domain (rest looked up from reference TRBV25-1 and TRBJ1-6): EADIYQTPRYLVIGTGKKITLECSQTMGHDKMYWYQQDPGMELHLIHYSYGVNSTEKGDLSSESTVSRIRTEHFPLTLESARPSHTSQYLCASSEGQGINSPLHFGNGTRLTVT.

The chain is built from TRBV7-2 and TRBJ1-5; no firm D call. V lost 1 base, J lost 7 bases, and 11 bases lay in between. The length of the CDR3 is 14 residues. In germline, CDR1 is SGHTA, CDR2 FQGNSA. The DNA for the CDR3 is TGTGCCAGCAGCTTAGAGTCGGGCGGACAGCCCCAGCATTTT. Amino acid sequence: CASSLESGGQPQHF. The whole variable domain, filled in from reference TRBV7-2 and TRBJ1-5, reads GAGVSQSPSNKVTEKGKDVELRCDPISGHTALYWYRQSLGQGLEFLIYFQGNSAPDKSGLPSDRFSAERTGGSVSTLTIQRTQQEDSAVYLCASSLESGGQPQHFGDGTRLSIL.

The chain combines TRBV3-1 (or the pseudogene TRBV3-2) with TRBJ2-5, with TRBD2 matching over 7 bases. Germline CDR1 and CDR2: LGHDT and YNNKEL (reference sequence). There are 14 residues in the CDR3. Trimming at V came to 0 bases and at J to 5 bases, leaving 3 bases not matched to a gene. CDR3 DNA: TGTGCCAGCAGCCAAGATTGGCGGGAGGAGACCCAGTACTTC. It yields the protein CASSQDWREETQYF.

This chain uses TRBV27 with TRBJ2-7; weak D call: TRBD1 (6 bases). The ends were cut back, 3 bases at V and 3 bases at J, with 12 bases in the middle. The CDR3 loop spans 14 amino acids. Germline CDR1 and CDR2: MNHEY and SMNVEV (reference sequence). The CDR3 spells CASSLLSGDYEQYF. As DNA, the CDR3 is TGTGCCAGCAGTTTGCTCTCAGGGGACTACGAGCAGTACTTC.

The CDR3 DNA reads as TGTGCCAGCAGAAGGGACAGCTCCCGAAACACCATATATTTT. Translated, it gives CASRRDSSRNTIYF. This chain uses TRBV28 with TRBJ1-3; 7 positions agree with TRBD1. Germline assignment: CDR1 MDHEN and CDR2 SYDVKM. The junction had 7 bases not matched to a gene; V was cut back by 6 bases and J by 5 bases. The CDR3 sequence is 14 residues long. Full variable domain (missing parts from reference TRBV28 and TRBJ1-3): DVKVTQSSRYLVKRTGEKVFLECVQDMDHENMFWYRQDPGLGLRLIYFSYDVKMKEKGDIPEGYSVSREKKERFSLILESASTNQTSMYLCASRRDSSRNTIYFGEGSWLTVV.

CDR3 residues: CASSQIDERVGEQYF. For the CDR3, the DNA is TGTGCCAGCAGCCAGATAGATGAACGGGTTGGGGAGCAGTACTTC. This chain connects TRBV4-2 to TRBJ2-7; D ambiguous. The germline CDR1 and CDR2 sequences are LGHNA and YNFKEQ. Trimming left V 3 bases short and J 7 bases short, with 19 bases between. CDR3 length equals 15 residues.

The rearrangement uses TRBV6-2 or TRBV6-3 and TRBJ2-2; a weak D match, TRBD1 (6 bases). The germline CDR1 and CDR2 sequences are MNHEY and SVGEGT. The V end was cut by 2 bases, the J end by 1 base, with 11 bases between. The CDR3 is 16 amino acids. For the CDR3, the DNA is TGTGCCAGCAGTTACGCCACAGGGCGGAACACCGGGGAGCTGTTTTTT. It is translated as CASSYATGRNTGELFF.

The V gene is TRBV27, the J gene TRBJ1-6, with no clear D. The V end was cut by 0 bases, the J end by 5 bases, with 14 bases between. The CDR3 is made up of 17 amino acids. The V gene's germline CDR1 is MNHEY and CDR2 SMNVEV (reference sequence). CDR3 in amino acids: CASSLSIRKVNNSPLHF. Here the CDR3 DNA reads TGTGCCAGCAGTTTATCGATAAGGAAGGTGAATAATTCACCCCTCCACTTT.

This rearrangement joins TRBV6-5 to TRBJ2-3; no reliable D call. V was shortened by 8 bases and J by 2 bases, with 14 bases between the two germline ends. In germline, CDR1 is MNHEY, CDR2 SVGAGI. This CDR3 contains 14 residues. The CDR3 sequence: CASSSYRPTDTQYF. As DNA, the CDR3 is TGTGCCAGCTCCTCCTACCGGCCCACAGATACGCAGTATTTT.

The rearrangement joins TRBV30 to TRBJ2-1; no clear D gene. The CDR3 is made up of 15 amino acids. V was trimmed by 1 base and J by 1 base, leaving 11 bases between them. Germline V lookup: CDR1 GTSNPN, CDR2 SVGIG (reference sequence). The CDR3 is CAWSELAWSYNEQFF. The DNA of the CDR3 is TGTGCCTGGAGTGAGTTAGCTTGGTCCTACAATGAGCAGTTCTTC.

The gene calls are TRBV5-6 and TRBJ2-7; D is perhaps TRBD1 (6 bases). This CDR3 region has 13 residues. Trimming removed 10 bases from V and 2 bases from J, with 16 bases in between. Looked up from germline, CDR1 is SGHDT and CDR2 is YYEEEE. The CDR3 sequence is CAPQSAGAYEQYF. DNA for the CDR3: TGTGCCCCCCAGTCGGCAGGGGCCTACGAGCAGTACTTC. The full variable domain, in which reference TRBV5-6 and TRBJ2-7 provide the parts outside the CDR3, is DAGVTQSPTHLIKTRGQQVTLRCSPKSGHDTVSWYQQALGQGPQFIFQYYEEEERQRGNFPDRFSGHQFPNYSSELNVNALLLGDSALYLCAPQSAGAYEQYFGPGTRLTVT.

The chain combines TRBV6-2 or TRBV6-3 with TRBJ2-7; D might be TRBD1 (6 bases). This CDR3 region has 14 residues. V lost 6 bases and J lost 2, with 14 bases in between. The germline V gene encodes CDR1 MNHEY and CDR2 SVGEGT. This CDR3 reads CASRPAGVTYEQYF. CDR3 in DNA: TGTGCCAGCAGACCTGCAGGGGTAACCTACGAGCAGTACTTC.

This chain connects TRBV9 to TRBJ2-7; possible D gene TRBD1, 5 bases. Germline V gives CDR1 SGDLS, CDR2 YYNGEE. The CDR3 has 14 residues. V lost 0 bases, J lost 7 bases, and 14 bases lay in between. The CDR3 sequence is CASSVAYRSREQYF. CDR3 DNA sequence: TGTGCCAGCAGCGTAGCTTACAGGTCGAGAGAGCAGTACTTC.

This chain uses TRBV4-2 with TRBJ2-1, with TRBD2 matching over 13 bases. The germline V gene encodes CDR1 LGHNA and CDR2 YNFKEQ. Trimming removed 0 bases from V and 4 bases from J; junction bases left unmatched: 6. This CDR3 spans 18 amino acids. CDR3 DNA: TGTGCCAGCAGCCAAGAGTGGACTAGCGGGAGATCTTACAATGAGCAGTTCTTC. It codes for CASSQEWTSGRSYNEQFF.

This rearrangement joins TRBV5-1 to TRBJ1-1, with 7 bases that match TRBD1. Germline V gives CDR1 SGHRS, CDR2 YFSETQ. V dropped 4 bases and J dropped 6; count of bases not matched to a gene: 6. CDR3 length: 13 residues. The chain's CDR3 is CASSMDRPSEAFF. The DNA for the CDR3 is TGCGCCAGCAGCATGGACAGGCCTTCTGAAGCTTTCTTT. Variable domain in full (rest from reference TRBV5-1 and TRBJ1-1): KAGVTQTPRYLIKTRGQQVTLSCSPISGHRSVSWYQQTPGQGLQFLFEYFSETQRNKGNFPGRFSGRQFSNSRSEMNVSTLELGDSALYLCASSMDRPSEAFFGQGTRLTVV.

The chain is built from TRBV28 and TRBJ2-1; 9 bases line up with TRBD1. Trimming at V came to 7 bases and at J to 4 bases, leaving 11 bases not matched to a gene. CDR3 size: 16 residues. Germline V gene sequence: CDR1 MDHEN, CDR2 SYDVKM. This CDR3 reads CASIPPPGQGYNEQFF. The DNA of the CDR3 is TGTGCCAGCATCCCTCCCCCGGGACAGGGATACAATGAGCAGTTCTTC.

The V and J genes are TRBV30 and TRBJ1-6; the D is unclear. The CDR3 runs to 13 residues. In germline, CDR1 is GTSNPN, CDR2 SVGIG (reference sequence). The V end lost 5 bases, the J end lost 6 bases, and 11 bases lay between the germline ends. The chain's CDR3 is CAWLVEVNSPLHF. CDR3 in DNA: TGTGCCTGGCTAGTAGAGGTTAATTCACCCCTCCACTTT.

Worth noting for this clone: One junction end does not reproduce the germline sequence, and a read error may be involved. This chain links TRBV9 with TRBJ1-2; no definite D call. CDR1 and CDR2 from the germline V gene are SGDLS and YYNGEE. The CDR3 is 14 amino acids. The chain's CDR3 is CAGSVAADGYGYTF. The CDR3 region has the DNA TGTGCCGGCAGCGTAGCGGCGGACGGCTATGGCTACACCTTC.